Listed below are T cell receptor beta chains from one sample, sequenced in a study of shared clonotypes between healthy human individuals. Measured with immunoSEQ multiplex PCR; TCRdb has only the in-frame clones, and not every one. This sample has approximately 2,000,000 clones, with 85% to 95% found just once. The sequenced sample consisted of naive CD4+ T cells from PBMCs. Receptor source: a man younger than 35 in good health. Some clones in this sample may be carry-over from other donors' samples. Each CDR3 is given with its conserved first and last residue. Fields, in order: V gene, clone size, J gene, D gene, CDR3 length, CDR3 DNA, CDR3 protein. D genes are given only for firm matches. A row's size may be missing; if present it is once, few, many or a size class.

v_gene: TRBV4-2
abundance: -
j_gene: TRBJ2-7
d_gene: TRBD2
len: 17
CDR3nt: TGTGCCAGCAGCCAAGGTAATAGCGGGAGAATCGGGTACGAGCAGTACTTC
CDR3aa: CASSQGNSGRIGYEQYF

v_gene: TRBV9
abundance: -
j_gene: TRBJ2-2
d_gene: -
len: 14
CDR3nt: TGTGCCAGCAGCCCGAGAAGGGTATCCGGGGAGCTGTTTTTT
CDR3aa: CASSPRRVSGELFF

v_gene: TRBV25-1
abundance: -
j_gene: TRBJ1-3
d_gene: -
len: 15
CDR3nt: TGTGCCAGCAGTACGACAGCGGGTCCTGGAAACACCATATATTTT
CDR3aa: CASSTTAGPGNTIYF

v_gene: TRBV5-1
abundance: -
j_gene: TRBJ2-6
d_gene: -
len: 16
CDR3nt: TGCGCCAGCAGCTTGTTTACCCGCCCTGGGGCCAACGTCCTGACTTTC
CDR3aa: CASSLFTRPGANVLTF

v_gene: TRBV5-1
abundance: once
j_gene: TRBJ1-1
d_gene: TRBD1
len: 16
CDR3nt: TGCGCCAGCAGAGAGGGGGCGCATCTGATGAACACTGAAGCTTTCTTT
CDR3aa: CASREGAHLMNTEAFF

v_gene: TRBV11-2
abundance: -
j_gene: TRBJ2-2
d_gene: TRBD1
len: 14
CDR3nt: TGTGCCAGCCACGACAGGGGAAACGCCGGGGAGCTGTTTTTT
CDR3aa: CASHDRGNAGELFF

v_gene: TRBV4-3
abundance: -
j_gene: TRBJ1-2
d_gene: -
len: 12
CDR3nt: TGCGCCAGCTCCCGGGGGAACTATGGCTACACCTTC
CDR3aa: CASSRGNYGYTF

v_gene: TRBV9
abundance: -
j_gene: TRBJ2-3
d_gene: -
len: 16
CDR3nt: TGTGCCAGCAGCGCCCCCGGGACGGGAAGGGGGGGCACGCAGTATTTT
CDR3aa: CASSAPGTGRGGTQYF

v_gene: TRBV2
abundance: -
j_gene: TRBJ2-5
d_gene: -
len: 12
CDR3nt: TGTGCCAGCAGGGGCGAGGGAGAGACCCAGTACTTC
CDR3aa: CASRGEGETQYF

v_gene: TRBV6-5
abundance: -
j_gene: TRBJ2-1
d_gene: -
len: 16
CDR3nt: TGTGCCAGCAGTTCGAGACCCGAGCGTTCGAACAATGAGCAGTTCTTC
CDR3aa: CASSSRPERSNNEQFF

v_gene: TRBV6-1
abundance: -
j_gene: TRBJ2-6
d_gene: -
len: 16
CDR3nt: TGTGCCAGCAGTGTTGGGGGCAGCTCTGGGGCCAACGTCCTGACTTTC
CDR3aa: CASSVGGSSGANVLTF

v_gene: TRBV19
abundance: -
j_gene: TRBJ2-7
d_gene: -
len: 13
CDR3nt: TGTGCCAGTAGTTATGGTCGGAGCTACGAGCAGTACTTC
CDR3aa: CASSYGRSYEQYF

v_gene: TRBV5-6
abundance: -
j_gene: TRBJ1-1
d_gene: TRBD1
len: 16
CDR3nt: TGTGCCAGCAGCAATAGACAGGGGGACACGAACACTGAAGCTTTCTTT
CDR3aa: CASSNRQGDTNTEAFF

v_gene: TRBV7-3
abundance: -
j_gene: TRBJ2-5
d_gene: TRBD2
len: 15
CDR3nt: TGTGCCAGCAGCTTGGGGACTAGCCCCCAAGAGACCCAGTACTTC
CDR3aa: CASSLGTSPQETQYF

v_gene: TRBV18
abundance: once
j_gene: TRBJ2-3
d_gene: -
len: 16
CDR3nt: TGTGCCAGCTCACCGGTGCAGGCCGGGAGCACAGATACGCAGTATTTT
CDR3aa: CASSPVQAGSTDTQYF

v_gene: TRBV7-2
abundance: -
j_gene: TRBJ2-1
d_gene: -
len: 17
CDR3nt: TGTGCCAGCAGCTGGGGCCAAGGGACCCTCTCCTACAATGAGCAGTTCTTC
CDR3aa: CASSWGQGTLSYNEQFF

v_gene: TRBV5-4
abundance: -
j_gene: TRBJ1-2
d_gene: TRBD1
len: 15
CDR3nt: TGTGCCAGCAGCTTCTCGACAGGGGGCCCTATCGGCTACACCTTC
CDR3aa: CASSFSTGGPIGYTF